This note documents a single T cell receptor (beta chain) sequence. The CDR3 loop spans 14 amino acids. Per germline, CDR1 SNHLY and CDR2 FYNNEI. The V end lost 6 bases, the J end lost 9 bases, and 15 bases lay between the germline ends. The data derive from a study of CD8+ T cells in alopecia areata. Following RNA extraction, reverse transcription yielded cDNA that acted as the sequencing template. Profiled with immunoSEQ multiplex PCR; TCRdb holds only in-frame clones, not every one. Of about 140,000 clones listed, around 86% are singletons. Treatment given: oral pan-JAK inhibitor, 5-10 mg twice daily.

The chain carries TRBV2 and TRBJ1-6; tentatively, D is TRBD1 (5 bases). The clonotype comes from a human donor with alopecia areata. The sequenced sample was CD8+ T cells sorted from blood, obtained at week 4, from a patient treated with tofacitinib. The CDR3 DNA reads TGTGCCAGCAGGGAACAGGAGAACCTTTCACCCCTCCACTTT. Translating it yields CASREQENLSPLHF.